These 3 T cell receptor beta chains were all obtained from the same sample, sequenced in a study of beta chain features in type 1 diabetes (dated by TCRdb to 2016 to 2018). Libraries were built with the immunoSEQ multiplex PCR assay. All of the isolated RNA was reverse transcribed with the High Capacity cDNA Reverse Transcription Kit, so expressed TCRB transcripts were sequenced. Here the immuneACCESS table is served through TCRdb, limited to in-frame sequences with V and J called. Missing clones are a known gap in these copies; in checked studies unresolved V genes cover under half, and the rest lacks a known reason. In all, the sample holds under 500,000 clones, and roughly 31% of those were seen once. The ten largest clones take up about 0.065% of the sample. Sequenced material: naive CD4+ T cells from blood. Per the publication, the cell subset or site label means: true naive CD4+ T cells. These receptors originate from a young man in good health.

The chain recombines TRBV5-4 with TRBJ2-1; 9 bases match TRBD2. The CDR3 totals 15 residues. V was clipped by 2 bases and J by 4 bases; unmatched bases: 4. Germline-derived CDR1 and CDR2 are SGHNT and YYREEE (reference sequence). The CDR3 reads CASSLETSGYNEQFF. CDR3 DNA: TGTGCCAGCAGCTTAGAGACTAGCGGATACAATGAGCAGTTCTTC.

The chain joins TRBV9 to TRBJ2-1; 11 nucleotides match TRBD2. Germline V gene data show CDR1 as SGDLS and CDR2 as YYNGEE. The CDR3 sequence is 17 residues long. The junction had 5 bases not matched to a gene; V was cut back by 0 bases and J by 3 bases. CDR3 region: CASSVEGLAANYNEQFF. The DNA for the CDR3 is TGTGCCAGCAGCGTAGAGGGACTAGCGGCCAACTACAATGAGCAGTTCTTC.

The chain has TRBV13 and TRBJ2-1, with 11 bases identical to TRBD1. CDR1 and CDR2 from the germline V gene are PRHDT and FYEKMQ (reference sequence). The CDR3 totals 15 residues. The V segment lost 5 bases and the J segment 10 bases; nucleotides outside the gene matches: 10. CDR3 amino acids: CASSIPGQGAHEQFF. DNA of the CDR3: TGTGCCAGCAGCATCCCCGGACAGGGGGCGCACGAGCAGTTCTTC.